The 10 T cell receptor beta chains below were found in one sample sequenced in a study of blood T cell repertoires in COVID-19. This table comes from immunoSEQ multiplex PCR, and its TCRdb copy is limited to in-frame clones, with some not included. The profile shows 90,000 or so clones, approximately 70% of them singletons. The sequenced sample consisted of peripheral blood. Source of these receptors: a woman aged 55 to 70 in a cohort sampled during active or convalescent COVID-19.

The chain combines TRBV18 with TRBJ2-3; TRBD1 agrees at 7 bases. This CDR3 contains 14 residues. The J segment lost 3 bases and the V segment lost 2 bases, leaving 2 bases of the junction unmatched. Germline V gene lookup returns CDR1 KGHSH and CDR2 LQKENI. CDR3 sequence reads: CASSPTGETDTQYF. The CDR3 DNA sequence: TGTGCCAGCTCACCAACAGGGGAAACAGATACGCAGTATTTT.

Written as DNA, the CDR3 is TGTGCCAGTAGTATAAAGTTACAGGGGGCTGCTAAGGAGACCCAGTACTTC. Translated, it gives CASSIKLQGAAKETQYF. The chain recombines TRBV19 with TRBJ2-5; 9 nucleotides agree with TRBD1. The CDR3 length is 17 residues. Losses at the gene ends were 2 bases for V and 5 bases for J; bases not matched to a gene: 12. Germline CDR1 LNHDA, CDR2 SQIVND (reference sequence).

The chain combines TRBV5-1 with TRBJ2-1, with a tentative D call TRBD2 (8 bases). The CDR3 runs to 15 residues. The germline gives CDR1 SGHRS, CDR2 YFSETQ. V lost 2 bases and J 4 bases, leaving 13 bases between the germline ends. The CDR3 reads CASSFREGQYNEQFF. The CDR3 nucleotides read TGCGCCAGCAGCTTCCGGGAGGGACAGTACAATGAGCAGTTCTTC.

This chain joins TRBV6-5 and TRBJ1-2, with no clear D. Germline CDR1 MNHEY, CDR2 SVGAGI. V shed 6 bases and J shed 4 bases, with 15 bases lying between them. The CDR3 contains 14 residues. The CDR3 DNA reads TGTGCCAGCAGACCCCCGGCAGGACTCTATGGCTACACCTTC. Amino acid sequence: CASRPPAGLYGYTF.

This clone was seen only once. The rearrangement joins TRBV5-1 to TRBJ1-1; D is perhaps TRBD1 (5 bases). The germline CDR1 and CDR2 sequences are SGHRS and YFSETQ. This CDR3 contains 15 residues. Trimming removed 1 base at V and 1 base at J, with 11 bases between. The CDR3 spells CASSLLPTANTEAFF. The DNA of the CDR3 is TGCGCCAGCAGCTTGTTACCGACAGCGAACACTGAAGCTTTCTTT.

This clone has at least ten counts. The rearrangement links TRBV6-5 to TRBJ1-6; perhaps TRBD1 as D (5 bases). V dropped 5 bases and J dropped 8 bases, with 13 bases sitting between them. Germline V lookup: CDR1 MNHEY, CDR2 SVGAGI. CDR3 size: 14 residues. CDR3 in DNA: TGTGCCAGCAGTAACCGACAGCATTATTCACCCCTCCACTTT. It translates to CASSNRQHYSPLHF.

The gene calls are TRBV2 and TRBJ2-5, with 7 bases matching TRBD1. The length of the CDR3 is 15 residues. Trimming took 0 bases from V and 10 from J; bases not matched to a gene: 11. Germline CDR1 reads SNHLY; CDR2 reads FYNNEI. CDR3 nucleotide sequence: TGTGCCAGCAGTGAAGCGCAACAGGGGTTAGCCGGCCAGTACTTC. As protein: CASSEAQQGLAGQYF.

CDR3 residues: CASSSSGQGQGETQYF. The CDR3, as DNA: TGCGCCAGCAGCTCCTCGGGACAGGGACAAGGGGAGACCCAGTACTTC. This chain uses TRBV5-1 with TRBJ2-5, with 9 positions matching TRBD1. From germline, CDR1 is SGHRS and CDR2 YFSETQ. The length of the CDR3 is 16 residues. Unmatched junction bases numbered 11, after V lost 3 bases and J lost 5 bases.

This sequence joins TRBV5-1 and TRBJ1-1, with D uncertain. Germline V lookup: CDR1 SGHRS, CDR2 YFSETQ. The CDR3 contains 15 residues. Trimming took 2 bases from V and 3 from J, leaving 14 bases between them. In nucleotides, the CDR3 is TGCGCCAGCAGCTTAGACCGGGGTACGTACACTGAAGCTTTCTTT. Its protein product is CASSLDRGTYTEAFF.

This clone was observed a single time. V and J are TRBV4-1 and TRBJ1-2, with D perhaps TRBD1 (5 bases). V lost 3 bases and J 4 bases, leaving 18 bases between the germline ends. Germline lookup yields CDR1 MGHRA and CDR2 YSYEKL. The CDR3 is 16 residues long. The CDR3: CASSHPRGGVVYGYTF. In DNA form, the CDR3 reads TGCGCCAGCAGCCACCCCCGGGGGGGGGTCGTCTATGGCTACACCTTC.